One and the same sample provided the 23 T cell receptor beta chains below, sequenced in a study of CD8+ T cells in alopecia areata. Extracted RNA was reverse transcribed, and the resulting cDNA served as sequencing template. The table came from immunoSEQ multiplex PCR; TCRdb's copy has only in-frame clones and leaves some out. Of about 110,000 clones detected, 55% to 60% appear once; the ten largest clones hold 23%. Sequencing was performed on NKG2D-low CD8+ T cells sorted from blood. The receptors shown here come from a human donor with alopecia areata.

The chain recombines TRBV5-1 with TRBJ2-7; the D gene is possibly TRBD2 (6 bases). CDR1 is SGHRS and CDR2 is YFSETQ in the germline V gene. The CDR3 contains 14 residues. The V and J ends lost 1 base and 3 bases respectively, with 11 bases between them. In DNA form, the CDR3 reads TGCGCCAGCAGCTTGTCGTCGGGGGACTACGAGCAGTACTTC. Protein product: CASSLSSGDYEQYF.

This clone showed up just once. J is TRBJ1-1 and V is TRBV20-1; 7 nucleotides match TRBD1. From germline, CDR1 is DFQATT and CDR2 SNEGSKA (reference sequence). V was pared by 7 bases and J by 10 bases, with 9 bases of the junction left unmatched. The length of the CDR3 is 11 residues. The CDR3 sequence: CSVQEQGLAFF. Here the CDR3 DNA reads TGCAGTGTTCAGGAACAGGGGCTAGCTTTCTTT.

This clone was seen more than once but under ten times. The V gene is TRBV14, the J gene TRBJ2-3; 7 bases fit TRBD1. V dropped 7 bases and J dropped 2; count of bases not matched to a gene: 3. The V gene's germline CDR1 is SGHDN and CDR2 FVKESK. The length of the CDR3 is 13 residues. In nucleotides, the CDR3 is TGTGCCAGCAACAGGGGACACACAGATACGCAGTATTTT. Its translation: CASNRGHTDTQYF.

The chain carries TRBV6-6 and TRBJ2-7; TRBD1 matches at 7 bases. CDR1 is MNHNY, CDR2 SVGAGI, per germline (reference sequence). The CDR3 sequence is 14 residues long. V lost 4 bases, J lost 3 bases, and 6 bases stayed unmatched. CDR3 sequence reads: CASSSEHRGYEQYF. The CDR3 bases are TGTGCCAGCAGTTCAGAACACAGGGGCTACGAGCAGTACTTC.

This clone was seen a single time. CDR3 loop: CASSPSPSGSGEQYF. CDR3 bases: TGCGCCAGCTCACCGTCCCCTAGCGGGAGTGGCGAGCAGTACTTC. This chain connects TRBV5-1 to TRBJ2-7; 10 bases align to TRBD2. Trimming took 7 bases from V and 6 from J; bases not matched to a gene: 13. From germline, CDR1 is SGHRS and CDR2 YFSETQ. The CDR3 length is 15 residues. Full variable domain (missing parts from reference TRBV5-1 and TRBJ2-7): KAGVTQTPRYLIKTRGQQVTLSCSPISGHRSVSWYQQTPGQGLQFLFEYFSETQRNKGNFPGRFSGRQFSNSRSEMNVSTLELGDSALYLCASSPSPSGSGEQYFGPGTRLTVT.

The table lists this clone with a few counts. The CDR3 DNA reads as TGTGCCAGCAGCGCACAGGGTGGCTCCTACGAGCAGTACTTC. Amino acid sequence: CASSAQGGSYEQYF. This rearrangement joins TRBV9 to TRBJ2-7; tentatively, D is TRBD1 (6 bases). This CDR3 spans 14 amino acids. Trimming pared 3 bases from V and 0 bases from J, leaving 10 bases between. From germline, CDR1 is SGDLS and CDR2 YYNGEE.

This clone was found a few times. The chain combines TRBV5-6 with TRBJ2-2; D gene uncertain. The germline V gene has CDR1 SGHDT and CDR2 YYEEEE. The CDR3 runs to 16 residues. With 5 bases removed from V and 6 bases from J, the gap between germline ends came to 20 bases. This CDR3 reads CASSPESWPGAGELFF. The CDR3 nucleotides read TGTGCCAGCAGTCCCGAATCCTGGCCGGGTGCCGGGGAGCTGTTTTTT.

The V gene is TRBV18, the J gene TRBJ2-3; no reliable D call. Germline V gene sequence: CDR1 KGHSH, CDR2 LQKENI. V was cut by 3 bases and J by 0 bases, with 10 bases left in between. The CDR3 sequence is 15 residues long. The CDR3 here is CASSPSGASTDTQYF. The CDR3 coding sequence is TGTGCCAGCTCACCGTCAGGAGCTAGCACAGATACGCAGTATTTT.

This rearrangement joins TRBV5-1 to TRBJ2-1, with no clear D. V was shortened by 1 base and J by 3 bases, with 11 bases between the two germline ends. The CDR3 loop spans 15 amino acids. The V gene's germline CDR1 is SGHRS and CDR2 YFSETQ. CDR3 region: CASSLIGDIYNEQFF. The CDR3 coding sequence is TGCGCCAGCAGCTTGATCGGAGATATCTACAATGAGCAGTTCTTC.

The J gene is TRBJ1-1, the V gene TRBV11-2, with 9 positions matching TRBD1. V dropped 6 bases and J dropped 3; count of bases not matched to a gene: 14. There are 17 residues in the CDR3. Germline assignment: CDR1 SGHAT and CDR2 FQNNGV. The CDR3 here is CASRGPPDRGRDTEAFF. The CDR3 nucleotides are TGTGCCAGCAGGGGCCCCCCGGACAGGGGCCGGGACACTGAAGCTTTCTTT.

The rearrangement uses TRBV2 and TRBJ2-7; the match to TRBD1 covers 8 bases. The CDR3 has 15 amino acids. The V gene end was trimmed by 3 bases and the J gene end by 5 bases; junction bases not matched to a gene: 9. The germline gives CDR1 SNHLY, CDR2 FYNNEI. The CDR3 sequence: CASSDPRGLDDEQYF. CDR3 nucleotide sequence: TGTGCCAGCAGTGACCCCAGGGGGCTTGACGACGAGCAGTACTTC. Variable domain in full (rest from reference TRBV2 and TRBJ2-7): EPEVTQTPSHQVTQMGQEVILRCVPISNHLYFYWYRQILGQKVEFLVSFYNNEISEKSEIFDDQFSVERPDGSNFTLKIRSTKLEDSAMYFCASSDPRGLDDEQYFGPGTRLTVT.

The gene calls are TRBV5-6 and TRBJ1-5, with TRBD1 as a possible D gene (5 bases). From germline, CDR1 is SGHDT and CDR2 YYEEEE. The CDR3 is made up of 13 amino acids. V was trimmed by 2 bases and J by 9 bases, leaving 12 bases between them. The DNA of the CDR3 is TGTGCCAGCAGCTTATGGACAATCACGCCCCAGCATTTT. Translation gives CASSLWTITPQHF.

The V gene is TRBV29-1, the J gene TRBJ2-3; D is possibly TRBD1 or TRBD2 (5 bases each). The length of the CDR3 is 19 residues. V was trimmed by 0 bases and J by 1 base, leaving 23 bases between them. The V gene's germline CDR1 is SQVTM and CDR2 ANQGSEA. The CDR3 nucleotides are TGCAGCGTTGAAGACGTCTTGGGGGAAGGGATCATCGGCACAGATACGCAGTATTTT. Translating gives CSVEDVLGEGIIGTDTQYF.

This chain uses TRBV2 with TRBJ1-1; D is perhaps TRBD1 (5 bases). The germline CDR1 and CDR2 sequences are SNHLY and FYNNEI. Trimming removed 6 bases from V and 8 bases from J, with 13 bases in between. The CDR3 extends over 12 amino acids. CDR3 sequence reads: CASRSLQGEAFF. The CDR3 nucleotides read TGTGCCAGCAGGTCGCTGCAGGGAGAAGCTTTCTTT.

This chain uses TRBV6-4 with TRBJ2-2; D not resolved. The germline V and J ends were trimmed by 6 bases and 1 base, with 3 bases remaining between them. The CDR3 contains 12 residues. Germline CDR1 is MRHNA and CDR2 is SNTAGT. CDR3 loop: CASSGNTGELFF. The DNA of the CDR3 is TGTGCCAGCAGCGGGAACACCGGGGAGCTGTTTTTT.

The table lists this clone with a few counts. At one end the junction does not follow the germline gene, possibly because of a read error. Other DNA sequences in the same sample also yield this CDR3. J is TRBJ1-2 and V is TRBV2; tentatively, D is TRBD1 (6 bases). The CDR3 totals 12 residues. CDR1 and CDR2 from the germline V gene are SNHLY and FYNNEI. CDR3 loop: CASREGQFGYTF. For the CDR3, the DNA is TGTGCCAGCAGGGAAGGACAGTTCGGCTACACCTTC. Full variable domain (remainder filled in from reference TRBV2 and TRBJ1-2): EPEVTQTPSHQVTQMGQEVILRCVPISNHLYFYWYRQILGQKVEFLVSFYNNEISEKSEIFDDQFSVERPDGSNFTLKIRSTKLEDSAMYFCASREGQFGYTFGSGTRLTVV.

CDR3 nucleotide sequence: TGCAGCGCCGGGGAGGGCCATAACAATGAGCAGTTCTTC. Its translation: CSAGEGHNNEQFF. The rearrangement links TRBV29-1 to TRBJ2-1; 7 bases are shared with TRBD2. Germline lookup yields CDR1 SQVTM and CDR2 ANQGSEA. Losses at the gene ends were 7 bases for V and 5 bases for J; bases not matched to a gene: 8. The CDR3 consists of 13 residues.

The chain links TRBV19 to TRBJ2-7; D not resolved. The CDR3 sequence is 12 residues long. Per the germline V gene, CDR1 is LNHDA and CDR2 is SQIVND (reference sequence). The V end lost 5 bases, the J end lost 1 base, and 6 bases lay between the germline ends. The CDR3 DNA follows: TGTGCCAGTAGTGCTGGGTCCTACGAGCAGTACTTC. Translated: CASSAGSYEQYF.

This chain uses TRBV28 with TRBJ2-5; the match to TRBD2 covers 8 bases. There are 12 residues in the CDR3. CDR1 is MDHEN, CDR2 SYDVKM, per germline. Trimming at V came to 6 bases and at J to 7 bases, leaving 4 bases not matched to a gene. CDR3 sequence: CASRSAGGTQYF. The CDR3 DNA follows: TGTGCCAGCAGGTCCGCGGGGGGGACCCAGTACTTC.

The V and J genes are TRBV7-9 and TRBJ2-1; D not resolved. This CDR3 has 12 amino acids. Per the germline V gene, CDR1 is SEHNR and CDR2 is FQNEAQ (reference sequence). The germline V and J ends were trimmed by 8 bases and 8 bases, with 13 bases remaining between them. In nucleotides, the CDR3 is TGTGCCAGCTGCAGCGTGGCGTATGAGCAGTTCTTC. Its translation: CASCSVAYEQFF.

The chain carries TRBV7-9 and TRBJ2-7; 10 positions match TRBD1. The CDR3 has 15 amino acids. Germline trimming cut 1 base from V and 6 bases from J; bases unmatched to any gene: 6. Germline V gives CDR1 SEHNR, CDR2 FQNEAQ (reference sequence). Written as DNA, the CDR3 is TGTGCCAGCAGCTTAGAGACAGGGGGCGCATCCGAGCAGTACTTC. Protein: CASSLETGGASEQYF.

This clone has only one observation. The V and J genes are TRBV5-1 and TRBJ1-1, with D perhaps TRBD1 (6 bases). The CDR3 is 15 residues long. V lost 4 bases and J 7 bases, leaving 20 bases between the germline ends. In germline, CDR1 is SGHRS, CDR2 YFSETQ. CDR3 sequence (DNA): TGCGCCAGCAGCGCCGGGACGGGGAACAGGGTTGAAGCTTTCTTT. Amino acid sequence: CASSAGTGNRVEAFF.

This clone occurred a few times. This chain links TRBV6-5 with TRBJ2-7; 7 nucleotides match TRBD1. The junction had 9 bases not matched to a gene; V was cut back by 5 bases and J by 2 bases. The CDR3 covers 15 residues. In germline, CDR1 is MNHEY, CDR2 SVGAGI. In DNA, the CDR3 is TGTGCCAGCAGTAACAAACAGGGGAATCCCTACGAGCAGTACTTC. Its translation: CASSNKQGNPYEQYF.